A single sample is the source of the 32 T cell receptor beta chains below, sequenced in a study of cytomegalovirus exposure and HLA in healthy donors. 13 Jbeta primers and 60 Vbeta primers were used for the PCR. Only in-frame clones appear in the TCRdb table, and some are missing; sequencing was by immunoSEQ multiplex PCR. The sample carries fewer than 200,000 clones, 75% to 85% recorded once. Source material: PBMCs. All receptors come from a female donor in good health and CMV-seronegative.

This rearrangement joins TRBV5-6 to TRBJ2-1; tentative D call: TRBD2 (5 bases). This CDR3 has 16 amino acids. Germline CDR1 reads SGHDT; CDR2 reads YYEEEE. Trimming removed 3 bases from V and 7 bases from J, with 20 bases in between. CDR3 nucleotide sequence: TGTGCCAGCAGCTGGGGAGAGCCTACTAGAATTAATGAGCAGTTCTTC. Protein product: CASSWGEPTRINEQFF.

V is TRBV10-3 and J is TRBJ1-5; D remains ambiguous. Trimming took off 3 bases at V and 5 bases at J, with 8 bases between the two ends. This CDR3 is built from 13 residues. In germline, CDR1 is ENHRY, CDR2 SYGVKD. CDR3 DNA: TGTGCCATCAGTGATGACGGAGATCAGCCCCAGCATTTT. Translated: CAISDDGDQPQHF.

The chain carries TRBV5-1 and TRBJ2-5, with TRBD1 identical over 8 bases. The end of the DNA is better explained by TRBJ2-7, so the J call may be wrong. This CDR3 contains 15 residues. Germline CDR1 and CDR2: SGHRS and YFSETQ. The CDR3 loop is CASSLEVTGAYEQYF. CDR3 nucleotides: TGCGCCAGCAGCTTGGAGGTGACAGGGGCCTACGAGCAGTACTTC.

This clone showed up just a few times. V gene TRBV6-5 combines with J gene TRBJ1-5; 8 positions agree with TRBD1. The V gene's germline CDR1 is MNHEY and CDR2 SVGAGI. CDR3 length: 15 amino acids. With 6 bases clipped from V and 1 base from J, the junction kept 5 bases outside the gene matches. As DNA, the CDR3 is TGTGCCAGCAGCGACAGGGGTTTGAGCAATCAGCCCCAGCATTTT. Encoded protein: CASSDRGLSNQPQHF.

This sequence joins TRBV6-5 and TRBJ2-3; D not certain. V dropped 1 base and J dropped 9 bases, with 5 bases sitting between them. Germline assignment: CDR1 MNHEY and CDR2 SVGAGI. CDR3 length equals 11 residues. CDR3 sequence (DNA): TGTGCCAGCAGTTACTACTCGACGCAGTATTTT. Its protein is CASSYYSTQYF.

The chain carries TRBV5-4 and TRBJ2-1; 8 nucleotides agree with TRBD1. This CDR3 region has 13 residues. Germline V gene lookup returns CDR1 SGHNT and CDR2 YYREEE (reference sequence). Unmatched junction bases numbered 4, after V lost 4 bases and J lost 7 bases. CDR3 coding DNA: TGTGCCAGCAGCCCGAGGACAGGGAATGAGCAGTTCTTC. The encoded protein is CASSPRTGNEQFF.

The chain recombines TRBV2 with TRBJ2-6, with D perhaps TRBD1 (7 bases). The germline V gene has CDR1 SNHLY and CDR2 FYNNEI. The CDR3 runs to 15 residues. V lost 8 bases to trimming and J lost 5 bases, with 16 bases between them. The CDR3 region is CASFRGASRANVLTF. The CDR3 DNA is TGTGCCAGCTTCAGGGGGGCGAGTAGGGCCAACGTCCTGACTTTC.

Written as DNA, the CDR3 is TGTGCCAGCAGTCCCGGGACTAGCGGACAAAAAAACATTCAGTACTTC. This translates into CASSPGTSGQKNIQYF. The J gene is TRBJ2-4, the V gene TRBV7-8, with TRBD2 identical over 11 bases. The germline gives CDR1 SGHVS, CDR2 FQNEAQ. V was pared by 6 bases and J by 4 bases, with 8 bases of the junction left unmatched. The CDR3 spans 16 residues.

This chain connects TRBV5-1 to TRBJ2-3; 7 bases align to TRBD2. Germline V lookup: CDR1 SGHRS, CDR2 YFSETQ. CDR3 size: 16 residues. Trimming removed 4 bases from V and 0 bases from J; junction bases left unmatched: 8. CDR3 DNA sequence: TGCGCCAGCAGCCCGCCCTCAGCGGGGAGCACAGATACGCAGTATTTT. Its protein product is CASSPPSAGSTDTQYF.

The rearrangement uses TRBV6-1 and TRBJ2-5; no firm D call. The CDR3 contains 14 residues. Germline loops: CDR1 MNHNS, CDR2 SASEGT. Trimming left V 10 bases short and J 5 bases short, with 20 bases between. The CDR3 DNA sequence: TGTGCCACCAGAGTTCGCGGTTTCGGGGAGACCCAGTACTTC. This codes for CATRVRGFGETQYF.

This chain uses TRBV7-8 with TRBJ2-2; unclear D gene. The germline V gene encodes CDR1 SGHVS and CDR2 FQNEAQ. The CDR3 spans 13 residues. The ends were cut back, 6 bases at V and 7 bases at J, with 12 bases in the middle. CDR3 sequence (DNA): TGTGCCAGCAGACTAAGTATGGTCGGGGAGCTGTTTTTT. It encodes CASRLSMVGELFF.

The chain links TRBV6-1 to TRBJ1-4, with 10 bases identical to TRBD1. J gave up 6 bases and V 4 bases, and 5 bases lay outside the gene matches. The CDR3 covers 15 residues. Per the germline V gene, CDR1 is MNHNS and CDR2 is SASEGT. CDR3 amino acids: CASSASGTGDEKLFF. For the CDR3, the DNA is TGTGCCAGCAGTGCATCCGGGACAGGGGATGAAAAACTGTTTTTT.

In this sample, this clone turned up once. This sequence joins TRBV7-8 and TRBJ2-1; 9 bases are shared with TRBD2. With 0 bases clipped from V and 13 bases from J, the junction kept 7 bases outside the gene matches. From germline, CDR1 is SGHVS and CDR2 FQNEAQ. The CDR3 is 14 residues long. The CDR3 sequence: CASSLAPSGTCQFF. The CDR3, as DNA: TGTGCCAGCAGCTTAGCGCCTAGCGGGACCTGCCAGTTCTTC.

This chain uses TRBV13 with TRBJ2-5, with D perhaps TRBD1 (6 bases). Germline values: CDR1 PRHDT, CDR2 FYEKMQ (reference sequence). V dropped 0 bases and J dropped 5 bases, with 13 bases sitting between them. The CDR3 loop spans 15 amino acids. CDR3 amino acids: CASSLGRGTGETQYF. CDR3 coding DNA: TGTGCCAGCAGCTTAGGGCGCGGTACAGGGGAGACCCAGTACTTC.

The chain combines TRBV7-2 with TRBJ2-7; D is perhaps TRBD2 (5 bases). The germline CDR1 and CDR2 sequences are SGHTA and FQGNSA. The V gene lost 1 base and the J gene lost 1 base, with 11 bases spanning the gap. This CDR3 has 15 residues. In DNA form, the CDR3 reads TGTGCCAGCAGCTTAGAGGGCGGGTTTTCCTACGAGCAGTACTTC. Translated: CASSLEGGFSYEQYF.

This chain links TRBV25-1 with TRBJ2-7, with 11 bases lining up with TRBD1. Germline CDR1 reads MGHDK; CDR2 reads SYGVNS. With 5 bases clipped from V and 5 bases from J, the junction kept 11 bases outside the gene matches. The CDR3 has 16 amino acids. The CDR3 here is CASSPGRGQGVHEQYF. CDR3 nucleotides: TGTGCCAGCAGTCCAGGACGGGGACAGGGGGTACACGAGCAGTACTTC.

J is TRBJ2-2 and V is TRBV7-3, with 9 bases aligning to TRBD2. V dropped 2 bases and J dropped 7; count of bases not matched to a gene: 20. Germline values: CDR1 SGHTA, CDR2 FQGTGA. The CDR3 length is 20 residues. The CDR3 DNA reads as TGTGCCAGCAGCTTACTACCCGGGACTACGGAGCGGGGGGCAGGCGGGGAGCTGTTTTTT. This translates into CASSLLPGTTERGAGGELFF.

The gene calls are TRBV4-2 and TRBJ2-7, with 9 bases lining up with TRBD1. V trimming: 2 bases; J trimming: 0 bases; junction bases outside the gene matches: 8. Germline V gene data show CDR1 as LGHNA and CDR2 as YNFKEQ. The CDR3 loop spans 17 amino acids. The CDR3 loop is CASSQHQQGASSYEQYF. CDR3 in DNA: TGTGCCAGCAGCCAACATCAACAGGGGGCGAGCTCCTACGAGCAGTACTTC.

V gene TRBV27 combines with J gene TRBJ1-5; tentative D call: TRBD1 (6 bases). Germline V lookup: CDR1 MNHEY, CDR2 SMNVEV (reference sequence). The CDR3 extends over 14 amino acids. The ends were cut back, 6 bases at V and 6 bases at J, with 15 bases in the middle. The CDR3 loop is CASRGGTSGQPQHF. Here the CDR3 DNA reads TGTGCCAGCAGAGGGGGAACTTCTGGTCAGCCCCAGCATTTT.

The chain recombines TRBV29-1 with TRBJ1-5; possible D gene TRBD1, 5 bases. Germline V gene data show CDR1 as SQVTM and CDR2 as ANQGSEA. V shed 7 bases and J shed 0 bases, with 10 bases lying between them. CDR3 length: 13 residues. CDR3 region: CSAKDNSNQPQHF. The CDR3 DNA reads TGCAGCGCAAAGGACAATAGCAATCAGCCCCAGCATTTT. The full variable domain, completed using reference TRBV29-1 and TRBJ1-5, is SAVISQKPSRDICQRGTSLTIQCQVDSQVTMMFWYRQQPGQSLTLIATANQGSEATYESGFVIDKFPISRPNLTFSTLTVSNMSPEDSSIYLCSAKDNSNQPQHFGDGTRLSIL.

The J gene is TRBJ1-1, the V gene TRBV7-2; D may be TRBD1 (6 bases). This CDR3 region has 14 residues. V lost 5 bases and J lost 0, with 10 bases in between. The germline gives CDR1 SGHTA, CDR2 FQGNSA. The CDR3 DNA is TGTGCCAGCAGCCAAGACAGGATGAACACTGAAGCTTTCTTT. Translated: CASSQDRMNTEAFF.

The chain recombines TRBV11-2 with TRBJ1-2; 8 bases are shared with TRBD1. The CDR3 is 16 amino acids. Trimming at V came to 3 bases and at J to 4 bases, leaving 10 bases not matched to a gene. CDR1 is SGHAT and CDR2 is FQNNGV in the germline V gene. In DNA, the CDR3 is TGTGCCAGCAGCTTTGCCAGGGGGCTCCTCACCTATGGCTACACCTTC. Its protein is CASSFARGLLTYGYTF. Variable domain in full (rest from reference TRBV11-2 and TRBJ1-2): EAGVAQSPRYKIIEKRQSVAFWCNPISGHATLYWYQQILGQGPKLLIQFQNNGVVDDSQLPKDRFSAERLKGVDSTLKIQPAKLEDSAVYLCASSFARGLLTYGYTFGSGTRLTVV.

V usage is TRBV9 and J usage is TRBJ2-1; the match to TRBD2 covers 12 bases. The CDR3 loop spans 15 amino acids. Germline CDR1 and CDR2: SGDLS and YYNGEE. V gave up 3 bases and J gave up 7 bases; unmatched junction bases: 5. In DNA, the CDR3 is TGTGCCAGCAGCGCTAGACTAGCGGGAGTGAATGAGCAGTTCTTC. It translates to CASSARLAGVNEQFF.

This chain joins TRBV27 and TRBJ2-7, with 9 bases lining up with TRBD1. The CDR3 runs to 13 residues. The trim removed 6 bases at V and 6 bases at J, leaving 6 bases unmatched. CDR1 is MNHEY and CDR2 is SMNVEV in the germline V gene (reference sequence). In nucleotides, the CDR3 is TGTGCCAGCAGCCACTTGGACAGGGGCGAGCAGTACTTC. It specifies CASSHLDRGEQYF.

This chain joins TRBV6-1 and TRBJ2-7; no firm D call. CDR1 is MNHNS and CDR2 is SASEGT in the germline V gene. The CDR3 has 14 residues. Deletions cut 11 bases from V and 2 bases from J, with 19 bases between. The CDR3 region is CASSPQRSTYEQYF. The CDR3, as DNA: TGTGCCTCCAGCCCCCAGAGGTCGACCTACGAGCAGTACTTC.

This rearrangement joins TRBV28 to TRBJ2-7, with D possibly matching TRBD1 (6 bases). Germline CDR1 is MDHEN and CDR2 is SYDVKM. CDR3 length: 14 residues. With 3 bases removed from V and 2 bases from J, the gap between germline ends came to 11 bases. The CDR3 DNA reads as TGTGCCAGCAGTTTTCAGGGGTTTGCCTACGAGCAGTACTTC. Protein product: CASSFQGFAYEQYF.

This clone has only one observation. V usage is TRBV28 and J usage is TRBJ1-2; 7 positions agree with TRBD1. Germline V gene data show CDR1 as MDHEN and CDR2 as SYDVKM. This CDR3 is built from 16 residues. Trimming took 6 bases from V and 0 from J; bases not matched to a gene: 10. DNA of the CDR3: TGTGCCAGCAGGGGTGGACAGGAGAAAGCTAACTATGGCTACACCTTC. This translates into CASRGGQEKANYGYTF.

This clone occurred once. The J gene is TRBJ2-7, the V gene TRBV30; 9 bases agree with TRBD1. CDR3 length equals 16 residues. Germline lookup yields CDR1 GTSNPN and CDR2 SVGIG (reference sequence). V trimming: 3 bases; J trimming: 0 bases; junction bases outside the gene matches: 9. CDR3 in DNA: TGTGCCTGGAGGCTGCCAGGGACAGGGCGCTCCTACGAGCAGTACTTC. It yields the protein CAWRLPGTGRSYEQYF.

This clone has just one count. V usage is TRBV5-4 and J usage is TRBJ2-4, with a weak D call TRBD1 (7 bases). V dropped 1 base and J dropped 0 bases, with 11 bases sitting between them. The V gene's germline CDR1 is SGHNT and CDR2 YYREEE (reference sequence). This CDR3 comprises 16 residues. CDR3 residues: CASSLNRGLAKNIQYF. The DNA of the CDR3 is TGTGCCAGCAGCTTGAACAGGGGACTAGCCAAAAACATTCAGTACTTC.

This clone appeared once. This rearrangement joins TRBV2 to TRBJ1-1, with D unclear. Germline lookup yields CDR1 SNHLY and CDR2 FYNNEI. The CDR3 length is 14 residues. V lost 5 bases to trimming and J lost 0 bases, with 10 bases between them. The CDR3 DNA reads as TGTGCCAGCAGTTTTACACAGCTGAACACTGAAGCTTTCTTT. It is translated as CASSFTQLNTEAFF.

J is TRBJ1-2 and V is TRBV29-1, with TRBD1 identical over 7 bases. There are 12 residues in the CDR3. Germline lookup yields CDR1 SQVTM and CDR2 ANQGSEA. J gave up 4 bases and V 4 bases, and 3 bases lay outside the gene matches. CDR3 region: CSVAGTAYGYTF. In DNA form, the CDR3 reads TGCAGCGTTGCCGGGACAGCCTATGGCTACACCTTC.

As for this clone: One junction end disagrees with the germline gene, perhaps due to a read error. V and J are TRBV27 and TRBJ2-6, with D possibly TRBD1 on 5 matching bases. CDR1 is MNHEY, CDR2 SMNVEV, per germline (reference sequence). The CDR3 is 14 residues long. The CDR3 DNA sequence: TGTGCCAGCAGTCAGATTTCTGGGGCCAACGGCCTGACTTTC. Encoded protein: CASSQISGANGLTF. Full variable domain (remainder filled in from reference TRBV27 and TRBJ2-6): EAQVTQNPRYLITVTGKKLTVTCSQNMNHEYMSWYRQDPGLGLRQIYYSMNVEVTDKGDVPEGYKVSRKEKRNFPLILESPSPNQTSLYFCASSQISGANGLTFGAGSRLTVL.